This TCR beta chain was found in a study of response to subunit inactivated influenza vaccine. Overall study findings and caveats: It was the authors' suggestion that each seasonal influenza vaccination recruits few new T cells.

The CDR3 extends over 13 amino acids. Trimming cost V 5 bases and J 3 bases, with 13 bases left between them. Germline lookup yields CDR1 SQVTM and CDR2 ANQGSEA. One entry per CDR3 protein, called by TCRdb with MiXCR from the RT-PCR reads. The sample lists over 750,000 distinct CDR3 sequences, 21% occurring once. This clonotype was observed a few times. Its antigen remains unknown. Sequencing used PBMCs from blood, obtained roughly 5 days after vaccination. This receptor was obtained from a man over 45 who received an inactivated influenza vaccine. The chain carries TRBV29-1 and TRBJ1-1; no firm D call. The CDR3 is CSVFGGGDTEAFF. The CDR3 region has the DNA TGCAGCGTTTTCGGCGGCGGGGACACTGAAGCTTTCTTT.